These 17 T cell receptor beta chains share one sample of origin, sequenced in a study of spatial heterogeneity in lung cancer. The study, taken as a whole, reports: Expanded alpha and beta TCR counts within tumors tracked tumor mutation counts.

One entry per CDR3 protein, called by TCRdb with MiXCR from the 5' RACE reads. The sample lists 5,700 or so distinct CDR3 sequences, approximately 27% seen once, with roughly a quarter in the top ten. Indicated time point: sample taken at primary tumor resection. No antigen is known for these receptors. The sample was lung tumor tissue, taken at surgery. These receptors were obtained from a male donor with early-stage non-small cell lung cancer.

J is TRBJ2-5 and V is TRBV10-3, with 8 bases matching TRBD2. In germline, CDR1 is ENHRY, CDR2 SYGVKD. The length of the CDR3 is 16 residues. V was pared by 2 bases and J by 1 base, with 6 bases of the junction left unmatched. CDR3 in amino acids: CAISEDGGAVQETQYF. CDR3 sequence (DNA): TGTGCCATCAGTGAGGACGGGGGGGCCGTCCAAGAGACCCAGTACTTC.

This clonotype is medium-sized by share. The V gene is TRBV20-1, the J gene TRBJ2-5; the D gene is possibly TRBD1 (7 bases). Trimming removed 4 bases from V and 3 bases from J, with 27 bases in between. The CDR3 runs 18 residues. The germline CDR1 and CDR2 sequences are DFQATT and SNEGSKA (reference sequence). The CDR3 spells CSATRGMKGTSHEETQYF. As DNA, the CDR3 is TGCAGTGCTACCAGGGGGATGAAGGGGACTTCACATGAAGAGACCCAGTACTTC.

The J gene is TRBJ2-2, the V gene TRBV6-2 or TRBV6-3, with a weak D call TRBD2 (6 bases). This CDR3 contains 16 residues. V lost 5 bases to trimming and J lost 6 bases, with 19 bases between them. Germline V gene sequence: CDR1 MNHEY, CDR2 SVGEGT. CDR3 loop: CASSRTWVASAGELFF. CDR3 DNA sequence: TGTGCCAGCAGTAGGACGTGGGTAGCTAGCGCCGGGGAGCTGTTTTTT.

This clonotype was observed a few times. The chain joins TRBV20-1 to TRBJ1-1; perhaps TRBD1 as D (5 bases). The CDR3 is 14 amino acids. Germline V lookup: CDR1 DFQATT, CDR2 SNEGSKA (reference sequence). The CDR3, as DNA: TGCAGCACCTGGTCGGGGAGGGGGAACACTGAAGCTTTCTTT. Protein: CSTWSGRGNTEAFF.

This clonotype was seen at least ten times. This sequence joins TRBV5-1 and TRBJ2-3, with D unresolved. The germline V and J ends were trimmed by 0 bases and 4 bases, with 9 bases remaining between them. The CDR3 totals 14 residues. The germline CDR1 and CDR2 sequences are SGHRS and YFSETQ. The CDR3 DNA is TGCGCCAGCAGCTTGGATACAGCATCAGATACGCAGTATTTT. Its protein is CASSLDTASDTQYF.

This clonotype is medium-sized. J is TRBJ2-2 and V is TRBV24-1; the D gene is possibly TRBD2 (6 bases). The germline gives CDR1 KGHDR, CDR2 SFDVKD. The V end was cut by 2 bases, the J end by 0 bases, with 15 bases between. The CDR3 covers 18 residues. For the CDR3, the DNA is TGTGCCACCAGTGATTCGGACTACCCGAAAGCGAACACCGGGGAGCTGTTTTTT. It yields the protein CATSDSDYPKANTGELFF.

This clonotype appeared many times. The V gene is TRBV28, the J gene TRBJ1-2, with TRBD1 identical over 8 bases. CDR3 length: 15 amino acids. Germline CDR1 reads MDHEN; CDR2 reads SYDVKM. J lost 7 bases, V lost 1 base, and 8 bases had no gene match. For the CDR3, the DNA is TGTGCCAGCAGTTTATCCGGACAGGGTTTACTTGGCTACACCTTC. It codes for CASSLSGQGLLGYTF.

The rearrangement uses TRBV5-6 and TRBJ2-7; TRBD1 matches at 7 bases. V gave up 1 base and J gave up 6 bases; unmatched junction bases: 4. The CDR3 runs to 13 residues. Germline lookup yields CDR1 SGHDT and CDR2 YYEEEE. The CDR3 sequence is CASSLKQGIEQYF. CDR3 in DNA: TGTGCCAGCAGCTTGAAACAGGGGATCGAGCAGTACTTC.

Sample share makes this clonotype medium-sized. The chain links TRBV23-1 to TRBJ2-7; no reliable D call. TRBV23-1 is identified as an open reading frame with a role that is uncertain. Trimming cost V 8 bases and J 3 bases, with 14 bases left between them. The CDR3 length is 13 residues. DNA of the CDR3: TGCGCCAGCGGCCTAGGGCGCTTCTACGAGCAGTACTTC. It specifies CASGLGRFYEQYF.

Only a few counts were recorded for this clonotype. The chain has TRBV29-1 and TRBJ2-1, with a tentative D call TRBD2 (5 bases). Germline V gives CDR1 SQVTM, CDR2 ANQGSEA. The CDR3 contains 9 residues. Trimming pared 5 bases from V and 14 bases from J, leaving 10 bases between. CDR3 loop: CSVSGSKFF. The CDR3 bases are TGCAGCGTTTCGGGGAGCAAGTTCTTC.

This clonotype was counted many times. This rearrangement joins TRBV12-3 or TRBV12-4 to TRBJ2-1; 8 bases line up with TRBD1. This CDR3 has 15 amino acids. V was clipped by 5 bases and J by 7 bases; unmatched bases: 10. The CDR3 here is CASSPGQGRVNEQFF. The DNA of the CDR3 is TGTGCCAGCAGTCCCGGACAGGGAAGAGTAAATGAGCAGTTCTTC.

The gene calls are TRBV29-1 and TRBJ2-2; the D gene is possibly TRBD1 (6 bases). The germline gives CDR1 SQVTM, CDR2 ANQGSEA. The germline V and J ends were trimmed by 6 bases and 7 bases, with 9 bases remaining between them. CDR3 size: 11 residues. CDR3 residues: CSVQGHGELFF. CDR3 in DNA: TGCAGCGTCCAGGGGCACGGGGAGCTGTTTTTT.

Sample share makes this clonotype medium-sized. This chain joins TRBV5-5 and TRBJ1-5; weak D call: TRBD1 (6 bases). The CDR3 contains 16 residues. The germline V and J ends were trimmed by 2 bases and 9 bases, with 21 bases remaining between them. CDR1 is SGHKS and CDR2 is YYEKEE in the germline V gene (reference sequence). The CDR3 DNA is TGTGCCAGCAGCTTTGGCCAGGGGCCCCCCAATGGGCCCCAGCATTTT. Its translation: CASSFGQGPPNGPQHF.

In DNA form, the CDR3 reads TGTGCCAGCAGAAACGGGGCCTTTCCCTACGAGCAGTACTTC. Protein: CASRNGAFPYEQYF. The rearrangement links TRBV28 to TRBJ2-7; TRBD1 or TRBD2 may be the D gene (5 bases each). Trimming removed 6 bases at V and 2 bases at J, with 14 bases between. There are 14 residues in the CDR3. Germline lookup yields CDR1 MDHEN and CDR2 SYDVKM.

This clonotype is medium-sized (0.01 to 0.1%). The V call is TRBV7-9, the J call TRBJ2-2, with D unresolved. Trimming cost V 7 bases and J 1 base, with 10 bases left between them. Germline V gene data show CDR1 as SEHNR and CDR2 as FQNEAQ (reference sequence). The CDR3 consists of 14 residues. The CDR3 region is CASTGTVNTGELFF. In DNA, the CDR3 is TGTGCCAGCACAGGAACCGTGAACACCGGGGAGCTGTTTTTT.

This clonotype qualifies as medium-sized (0.01 to 0.1%). This sequence joins TRBV18 and TRBJ1-4, with D uncertain. CDR1 and CDR2 from the germline V gene are KGHSH and LQKENI. V lost 3 bases to trimming and J lost 0 bases, with 14 bases between them. CDR3 length: 17 residues. CDR3 sequence (DNA): TGTGCCAGCTCACCGAACTCCCCGGTTGCAACTAATGAAAAACTGTTTTTT. As protein: CASSPNSPVATNEKLFF.

This clonotype was counted a few times. The chain recombines TRBV18 with TRBJ2-3, with D perhaps TRBD1 or TRBD2 (5 bases each). CDR3 length: 17 amino acids. Trimming took 4 bases from V and 0 from J, leaving 17 bases between them. Germline V CDR1 and CDR2: KGHSH, LQKENI. The CDR3 nucleotides are TGTGCCAGCTCACTTGACCTGGGACGGAGCAGCACAGATACGCAGTATTTT. As protein: CASSLDLGRSSTDTQYF.